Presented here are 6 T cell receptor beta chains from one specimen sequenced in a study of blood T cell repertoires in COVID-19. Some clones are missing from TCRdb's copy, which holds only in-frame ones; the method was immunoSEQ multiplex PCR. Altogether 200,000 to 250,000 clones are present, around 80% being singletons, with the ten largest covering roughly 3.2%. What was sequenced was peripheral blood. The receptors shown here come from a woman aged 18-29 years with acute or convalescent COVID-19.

DNA for the CDR3: TGCGCCAGCAGCTCCACAGTGAACACTGAAGCTTTCTTT. Encoded protein: CASSSTVNTEAFF. The chain is built from TRBV5-1 and TRBJ1-1; no definite D call. Germline values: CDR1 SGHRS, CDR2 YFSETQ. The CDR3 has 13 amino acids. Trimming removed 3 bases from V and 0 bases from J, with 6 bases in between.

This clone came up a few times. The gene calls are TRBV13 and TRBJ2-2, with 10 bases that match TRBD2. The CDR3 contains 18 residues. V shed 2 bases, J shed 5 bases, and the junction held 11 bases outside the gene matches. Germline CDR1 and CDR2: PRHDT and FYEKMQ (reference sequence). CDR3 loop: CASSLSSGSYHGTGELFF. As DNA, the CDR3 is TGTGCCAGCAGCTTATCTAGCGGGAGTTACCATGGTACCGGGGAGCTGTTTTTT.

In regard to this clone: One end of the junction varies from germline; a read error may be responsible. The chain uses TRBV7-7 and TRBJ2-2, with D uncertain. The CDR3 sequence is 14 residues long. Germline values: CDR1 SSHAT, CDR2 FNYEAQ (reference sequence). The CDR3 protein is CASSLQESTGELFF. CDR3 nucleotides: TGTGCTAGCAGCTTACAAGAGAGCACCGGGGAGCTGTTTTTT.

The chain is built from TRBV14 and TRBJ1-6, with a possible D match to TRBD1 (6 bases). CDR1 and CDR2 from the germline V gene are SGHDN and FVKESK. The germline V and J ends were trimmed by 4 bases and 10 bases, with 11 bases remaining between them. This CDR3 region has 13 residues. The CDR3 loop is CASSLQGRSPLHF. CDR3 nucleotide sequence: TGTGCCAGCAGCCTCCAGGGGCGCTCACCCCTCCACTTT.

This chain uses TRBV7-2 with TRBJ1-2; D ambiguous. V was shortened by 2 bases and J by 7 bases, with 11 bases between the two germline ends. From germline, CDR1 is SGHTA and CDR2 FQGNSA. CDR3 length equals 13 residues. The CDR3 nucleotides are TGTGCCAGCAGCTTATTAGGGAGCGGTGGCTACACCTTC. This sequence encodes CASSLLGSGGYTF.

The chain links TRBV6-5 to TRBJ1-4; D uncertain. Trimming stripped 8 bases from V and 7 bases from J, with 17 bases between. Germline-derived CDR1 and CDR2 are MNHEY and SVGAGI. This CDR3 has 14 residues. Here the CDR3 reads CASGGSRGGEKLFF. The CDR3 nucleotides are TGTGCCAGCGGCGGGTCACGGGGTGGTGAAAAACTGTTTTTT.